The clone carrying this T cell receptor beta chain appeared a few times. The antigen remains unidentified. Cultured CD4+ T-cell DNA underwent Oncomine TCR Beta short-read sequencing. Genomic DNA from cultured CD4+ T cells was extracted. TCRdb itself ran the PCR reads through MiXCR, one entry per CDR3 protein. Here the sample spans around 7,800 distinct CDR3 sequences, approximately 41% being singletons. These data are taken from a study of vaccination and CD4 T cells after COVID-19. Germline V CDR1 and CDR2: SGHTA, FQGNSA. V lost 3 bases and J lost 2, with 8 bases in between. This CDR3 comprises 13 residues. Treatment meaning: approximately 10-day PBMC culture with coronavirus spike peptide pools or control peptides (ViraFEST assay). CD4+ T-cell collection from the unexposed donor predated the COVID-19 pandemic (2011-2018). Peptide-pool expansion of antigen-specific T cells preceded TCR sequencing in ViraFEST.

The receptor comes from a human donor in good health. The sample consisted of CD4+ T cells from blood, cultured in vitro. The chain couples TRBV7-2 to TRBJ2-7; D not certain. This CDR3 is CASSLGSPYEQYF. The CDR3 coding sequence is TGTGCCAGCAGCTTGGGATCCCCCTACGAGCAGTACTTC.